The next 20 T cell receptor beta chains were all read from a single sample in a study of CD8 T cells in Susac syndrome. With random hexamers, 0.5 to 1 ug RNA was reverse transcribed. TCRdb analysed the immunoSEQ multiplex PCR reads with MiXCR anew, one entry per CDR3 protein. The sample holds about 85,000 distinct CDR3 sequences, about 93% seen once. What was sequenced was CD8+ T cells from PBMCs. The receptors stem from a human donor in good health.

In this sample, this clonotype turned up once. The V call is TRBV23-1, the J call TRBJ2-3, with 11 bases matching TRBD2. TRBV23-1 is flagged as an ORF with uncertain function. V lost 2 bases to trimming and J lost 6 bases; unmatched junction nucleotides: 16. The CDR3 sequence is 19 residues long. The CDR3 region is CASSQLRKATSGSMDTQYF. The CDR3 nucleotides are TGCGCCAGCAGTCAACTAAGGAAAGCTACTAGCGGGAGTATGGATACGCAGTATTTT.

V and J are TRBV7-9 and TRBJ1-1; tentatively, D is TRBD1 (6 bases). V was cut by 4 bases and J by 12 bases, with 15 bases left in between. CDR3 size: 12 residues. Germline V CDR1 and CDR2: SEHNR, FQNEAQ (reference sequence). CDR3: CASSSLRTATFF. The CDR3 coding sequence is TGTGCCAGCAGCTCCTTAAGGACAGCAACTTTCTTT.

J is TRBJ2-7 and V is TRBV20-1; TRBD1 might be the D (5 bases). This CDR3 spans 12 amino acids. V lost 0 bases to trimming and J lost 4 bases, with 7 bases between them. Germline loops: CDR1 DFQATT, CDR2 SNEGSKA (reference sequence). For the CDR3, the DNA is TGCAGTGCTAGAGACAGGGTGTACGAGCAGTACGTC. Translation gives CSARDRVYEQYV.

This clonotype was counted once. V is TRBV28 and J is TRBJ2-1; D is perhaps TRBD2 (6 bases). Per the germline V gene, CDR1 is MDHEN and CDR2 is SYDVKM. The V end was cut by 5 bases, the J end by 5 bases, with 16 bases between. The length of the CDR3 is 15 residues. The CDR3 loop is CASSRTPSSDNEQFF. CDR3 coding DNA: TGTGCCAGCAGTCGTACCCCCTCTAGCGACAATGAGCAGTTCTTC.

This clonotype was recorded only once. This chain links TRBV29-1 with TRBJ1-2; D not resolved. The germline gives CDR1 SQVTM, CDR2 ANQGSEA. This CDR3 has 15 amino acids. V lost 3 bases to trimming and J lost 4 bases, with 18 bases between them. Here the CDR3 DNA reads TGCAGCGTTGACGGGTCGCAGGAGCCGCTCTATGGCTACACCTTC. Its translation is CSVDGSQEPLYGYTF. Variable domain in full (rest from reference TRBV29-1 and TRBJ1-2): SAVISQKPSRDICQRGTSLTIQCQVDSQVTMMFWYRQQPGQSLTLIATANQGSEATYESGFVIDKFPISRPNLTFSTLTVSNMSPEDSSIYLCSVDGSQEPLYGYTFGSGTRLTVV.

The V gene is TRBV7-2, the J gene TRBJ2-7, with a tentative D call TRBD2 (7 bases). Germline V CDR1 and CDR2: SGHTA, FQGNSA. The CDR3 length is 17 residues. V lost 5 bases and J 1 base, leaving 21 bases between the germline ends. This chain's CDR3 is CASSTYPRGALSYEQYF. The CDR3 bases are TGTGCCAGCAGCACCTACCCTCGGGGGGCCTTATCCTACGAGCAGTACTTC. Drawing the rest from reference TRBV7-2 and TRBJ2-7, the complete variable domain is GAGVSQSPSNKVTEKGKDVELRCDPISGHTALYWYRQSLGQGLEFLIYFQGNSAPDKSGLPSDRFSAERTGGSVSTLTIQRTQQEDSAVYLCASSTYPRGALSYEQYFGPGTRLTVT.

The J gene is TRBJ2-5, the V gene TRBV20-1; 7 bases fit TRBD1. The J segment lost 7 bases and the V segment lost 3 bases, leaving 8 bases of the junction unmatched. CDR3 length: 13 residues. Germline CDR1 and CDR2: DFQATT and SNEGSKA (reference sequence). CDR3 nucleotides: TGCAGTGCTAGTCCCCAGGGGGAAGTGACCCAGTACTTC. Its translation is CSASPQGEVTQYF.

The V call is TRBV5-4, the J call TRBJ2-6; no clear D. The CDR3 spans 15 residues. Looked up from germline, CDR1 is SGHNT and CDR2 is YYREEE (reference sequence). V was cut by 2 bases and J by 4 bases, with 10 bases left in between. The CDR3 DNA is TGTGCCAGCAGCTTCCTCGGGTCGGGGGCCAACGTCCTGACTTTC. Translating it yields CASSFLGSGANVLTF. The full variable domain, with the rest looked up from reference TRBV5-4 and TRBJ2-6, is ETGVTQSPTHLIKTRGQQVTLRCSSQSGHNTVSWYQQALGQGPQFIFQYYREEENGRGNFPPRFSGLQFPNYSSELNVNALELDDSALYLCASSFLGSGANVLTFGAGSRLTVL.

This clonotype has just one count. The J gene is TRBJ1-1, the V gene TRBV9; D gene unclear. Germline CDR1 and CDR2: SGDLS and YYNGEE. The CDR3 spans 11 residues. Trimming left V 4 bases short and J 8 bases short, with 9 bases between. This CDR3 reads CASSPQMEAFF. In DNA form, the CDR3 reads TGTGCCAGCAGCCCCCAAATGGAAGCTTTCTTT.

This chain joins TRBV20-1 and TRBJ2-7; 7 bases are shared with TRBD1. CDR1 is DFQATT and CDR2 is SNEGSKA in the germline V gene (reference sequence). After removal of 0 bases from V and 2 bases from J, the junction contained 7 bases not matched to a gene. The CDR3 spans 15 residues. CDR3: CSARDVTGYPYEQYF. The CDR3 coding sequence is TGCAGTGCTAGAGACGTGACAGGGTATCCCTACGAGCAGTACTTC.

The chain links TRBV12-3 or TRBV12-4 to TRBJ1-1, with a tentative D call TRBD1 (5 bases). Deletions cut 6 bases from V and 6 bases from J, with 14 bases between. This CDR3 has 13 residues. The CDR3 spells CASRSQRGAEAFF. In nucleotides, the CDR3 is TGTGCCAGCAGGTCCCAGAGGGGAGCTGAAGCTTTCTTT.

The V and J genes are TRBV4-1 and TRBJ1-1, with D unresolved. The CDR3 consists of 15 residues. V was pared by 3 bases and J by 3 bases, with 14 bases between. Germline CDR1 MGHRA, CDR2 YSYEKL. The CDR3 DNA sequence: TGCGCCAGCAGCCATGGACCTGGTGGGGACACTGAAGCTTTCTTT. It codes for CASSHGPGGDTEAFF.

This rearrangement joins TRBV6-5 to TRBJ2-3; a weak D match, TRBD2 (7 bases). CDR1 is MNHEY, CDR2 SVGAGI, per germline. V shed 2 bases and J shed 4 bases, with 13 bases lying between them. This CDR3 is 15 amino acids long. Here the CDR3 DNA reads TGTGCCAGCAGTTACGGGGGGGCACGGGCAGATACGCAGTATTTT. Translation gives CASSYGGARADTQYF.

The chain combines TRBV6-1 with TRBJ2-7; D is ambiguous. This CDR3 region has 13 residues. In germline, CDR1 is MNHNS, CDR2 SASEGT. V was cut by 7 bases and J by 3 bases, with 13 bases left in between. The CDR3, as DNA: TGTGCCAGCATGGGCAGGTCGGTCTACGAGCAGTACTTC. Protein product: CASMGRSVYEQYF.

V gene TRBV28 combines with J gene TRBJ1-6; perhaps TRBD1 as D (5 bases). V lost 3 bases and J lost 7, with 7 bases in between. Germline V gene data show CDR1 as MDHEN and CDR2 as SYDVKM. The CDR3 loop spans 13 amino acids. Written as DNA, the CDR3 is TGTGCCAGCAGTTTTGGGGGGAATTCACCCCTCCACTTT. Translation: CASSFGGNSPLHF. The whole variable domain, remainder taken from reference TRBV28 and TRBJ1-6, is DVKVTQSSRYLVKRTGEKVFLECVQDMDHENMFWYRQDPGLGLRLIYFSYDVKMKEKGDIPEGYSVSREKKERFSLILESASTNQTSMYLCASSFGGNSPLHFGNGTRLTVT.

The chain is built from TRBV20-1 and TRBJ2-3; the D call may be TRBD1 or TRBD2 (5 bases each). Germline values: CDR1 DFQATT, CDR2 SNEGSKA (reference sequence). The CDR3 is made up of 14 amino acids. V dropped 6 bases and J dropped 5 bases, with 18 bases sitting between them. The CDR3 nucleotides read TGCAGTGCGAAGGGACCGCAACGGGTAGATACGCAGTATTTT. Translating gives CSAKGPQRVDTQYF.

The CDR3 coding sequence is TGTGCCAGCAGCTTGGATTCAGGGGGTAAAAATGGCTACACCTTC. Protein: CASSLDSGGKNGYTF. The rearrangement joins TRBV5-4 to TRBJ1-2; 7 nucleotides agree with TRBD1. V gave up 0 bases and J gave up 6 bases; unmatched junction bases: 8. Germline lookup yields CDR1 SGHNT and CDR2 YYREEE (reference sequence). This CDR3 spans 15 amino acids. The variable domain in full, completed from reference TRBV5-4 and TRBJ1-2, reads ETGVTQSPTHLIKTRGQQVTLRCSSQSGHNTVSWYQQALGQGPQFIFQYYREEENGRGNFPPRFSGLQFPNYSSELNVNALELDDSALYLCASSLDSGGKNGYTFGSGTRLTVV.

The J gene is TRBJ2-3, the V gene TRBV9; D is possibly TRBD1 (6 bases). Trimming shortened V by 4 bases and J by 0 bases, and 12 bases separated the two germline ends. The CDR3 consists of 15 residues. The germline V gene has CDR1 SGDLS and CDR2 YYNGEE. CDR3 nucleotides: TGTGCCAGCAGCACACAGGGAGCGAGCACAGATACGCAGTATTTT. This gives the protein CASSTQGASTDTQYF.

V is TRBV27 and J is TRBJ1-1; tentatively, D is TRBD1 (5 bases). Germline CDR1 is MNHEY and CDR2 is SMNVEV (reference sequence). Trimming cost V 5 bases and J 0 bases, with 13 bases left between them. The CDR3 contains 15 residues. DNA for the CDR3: TGTGCCAGCAGTCAGCGGGGGGGTCTGAACACTGAAGCTTTCTTT. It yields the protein CASSQRGGLNTEAFF.

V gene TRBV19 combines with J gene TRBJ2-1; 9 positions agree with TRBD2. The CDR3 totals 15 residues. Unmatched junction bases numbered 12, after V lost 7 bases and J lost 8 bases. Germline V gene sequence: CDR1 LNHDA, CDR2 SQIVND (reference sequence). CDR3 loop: CASKGARGRVDEQFF. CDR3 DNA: TGTGCCAGTAAGGGGGCTCGCGGGAGGGTCGATGAGCAGTTCTTC.